Included here is one TCR beta chain sequence, with context. The data derive from a study of OX40 agonist ivuxolimab in advanced cancers. V was shortened by 1 base and J by 9 bases, with 14 bases between the two germline ends. Looked up from germline, CDR1 is SGHDT and CDR2 is YYEEEE. The CDR3 loop spans 14 amino acids. Repertoires were generated with immunoSEQ multiplex PCR, while TCRdb's copy carries only in-frame clones and drops some. The profile shows 10,000 to 13,000 clones, approximately 80% of them singletons. Sequenced here: CD4+ or CD8+ T cells sorted from blood, sampled in a trial of the OX40 agonist ivuxolimab. This TCR came from an adult with an advanced solid tumor such as melanoma, head and neck, liver or kidney cancer. The chain links TRBV5-6 to TRBJ2-1; D is tentatively TRBD1 or TRBD2 (6 bases each). The CDR3 protein is CASSLRGVGPEQFF. DNA for the CDR3: TGTGCCAGCAGCTTGAGGGGGGTAGGTCCTGAGCAGTTCTTC.